This T cell receptor (beta chain) was recorded in a study of blood T cell repertoires in COVID-19. Study-wide context: The United States, Italy and Spain supplied acute and convalescent COVID-19 samples.

Produced via immunoSEQ multiplex PCR; TCRdb's table is partial and in-frame only. The data show 150,000 or so clones, about four fifths seen once. Material for sequencing was peripheral blood. This receptor was identified in a man in his forties or fifties who had recovered from COVID-19.

The DNA of the CDR3 is TGTGCCATCAGTGAGTCTAGCGGGAGGAACACCGGGGAGCTGTTTTTT. This sequence encodes CAISESSGRNTGELFF. This chain connects TRBV10-3 to TRBJ2-2, with TRBD2 matching 9 bases. Germline CDR1 is ENHRY and CDR2 is SYGVKD. The CDR3 totals 16 residues. V gave up 0 bases and J gave up 1 base; unmatched junction bases: 0.